What follows describes a single T cell receptor beta chain. The CDR3 sequence is 14 residues long. Germline-derived CDR1 and CDR2 are LNHDA and SQIVND (reference sequence). V was trimmed by 3 bases and J by 2 bases, leaving 8 bases between them. PCR employed 60 Vbeta and 13 Jbeta primers. Generated by immunoSEQ multiplex PCR, the TCRdb table keeps only in-frame clones and is missing some. The sample includes around 300,000 clones, more than 55% of them seen just once. The data originate from a study of cytomegalovirus exposure and HLA in healthy donors. This chain uses TRBV19 with TRBJ1-5; D is perhaps TRBD1 (5 bases). This sequence was found in a female donor in good health and CMV-seronegative. The sequenced sample was PBMCs. Here the CDR3 reads CASSMGGRNQPQHF. CDR3 coding DNA: TGTGCCAGTAGTATGGGGGGACGCAATCAGCCCCAGCATTTT.